This TCR beta chain was obtained from a study of T cell responses to AZD1222 COVID-19 vaccine. This clone was recorded once. Germline-derived CDR1 and CDR2 are SGHDT and YYEEEE. Trimming took 4 bases from V and 5 from J, leaving 11 bases between them. CDR3 size: 13 residues. Assay: immunoSEQ multiplex PCR; the TCRdb copy retains only in-frame clones and omits some. The table lists 130,000 to 150,000 clones, under 95% of them singletons, with about 3.2% in the top ten. Sequenced here: peripheral blood, sampled on day 0 of AZD1222 vaccination. The clonotype was recovered from an adult in good health. The chain employs TRBV5-6 and TRBJ2-3; D uncertain. The CDR3 spells CASSVDLRDTQYF. For the CDR3, the DNA is TGTGCCAGCAGCGTGGATCTTAGAGATACGCAGTATTTT.